This T cell receptor (beta chain) was sequenced during a study of blood T cell repertoires in COVID-19. Original data processing: Quantification of nucleated cells was approximated via reference gene primer amplification. Sequencing used immunoSEQ multiplex PCR; TCRdb keeps in-frame clones, though not all of them. V, J and clone size are taken as reported in that table, and D and trimming were inferred from the DNA itself. The data show roughly 200,000 clones, approximately 88% seen once. Sequenced material: peripheral blood. The origin of this receptor is a man between 35 and 55 years old with acute or convalescent COVID-19.

The DNA of the CDR3 is TGTGCCAGTCTCCACGGGACAGGCCCCTACAATGAGCAGTTCTTC. This sequence encodes CASLHGTGPYNEQFF. This chain joins TRBV19 and TRBJ2-1; 8 nucleotides line up with TRBD1. The length of the CDR3 is 15 residues. The V gene's germline CDR1 is LNHDA and CDR2 SQIVND (reference sequence). Trimming cost V 8 bases and J 2 bases; bases outside gene matches: 8.